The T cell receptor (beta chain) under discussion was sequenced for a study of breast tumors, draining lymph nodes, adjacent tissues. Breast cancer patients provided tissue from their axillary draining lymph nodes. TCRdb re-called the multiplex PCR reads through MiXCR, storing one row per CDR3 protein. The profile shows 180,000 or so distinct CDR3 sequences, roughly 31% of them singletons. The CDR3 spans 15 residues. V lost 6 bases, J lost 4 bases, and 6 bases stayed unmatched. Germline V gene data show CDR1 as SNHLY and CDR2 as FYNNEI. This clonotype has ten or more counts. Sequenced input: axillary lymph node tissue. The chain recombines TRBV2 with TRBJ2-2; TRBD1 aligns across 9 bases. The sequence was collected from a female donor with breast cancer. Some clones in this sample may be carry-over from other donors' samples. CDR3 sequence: CASRQGAVSTGELFF. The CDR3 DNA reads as TGTGCCAGCAGACAGGGGGCGGTGAGCACCGGGGAGCTGTTTTTT.